This T cell receptor beta chain was profiled in a study of blood T cells in healthy people across ages. In the study overall: Through template switching, about one barcoded beta molecule was captured per two T cells, as measured in model experiments.

Primers used in a second PCR of roughly 6 to 12 cycles were a sample-barcoded 5' primer and a J-beta primer mix. TCRdb fed the 5' RACE reads into MiXCR, producing one record per CDR3 protein. Of around 820,000 distinct CDR3 sequences listed, 20% to 25% are singletons. This clonotype was picked up a small number of times. The V gene end was trimmed by 4 bases and the J gene end by 0 bases; junction bases not matched to a gene: 14. Germline CDR1 LNHNV, CDR2 YYDKDF (reference sequence). The CDR3 length is 19 residues. This sample was shared with a second study, whose subject was T cells of mothers and their children. As that study records: Slightly higher but non-significant overlap marked related mother-child pairs versus unrelated pairs. Persistent microchimeric T cell clones were sought, and none were detected.

This clonotype originated in a boy aged 5-17 years in good health. Sequencing was done on a sample of blood. V usage is TRBV15 and J usage is TRBJ2-3; 9 bases are a match to TRBD2. In DNA form, the CDR3 reads TGTGCCACCAGCATCCGGGGGGCTAGCGGGGACTATAGCACAGATACGCAGTATTTT. It encodes CATSIRGASGDYSTDTQYF.